These 20 T cell receptor beta chains originate from one sample sequenced in a study of blood T cell repertoires in COVID-19. TCRdb's copy holds only in-frame clones and misses some; the assay was immunoSEQ multiplex PCR. The data contain more than 100,000 clones, 75% to 90% of them singletons. The sample taken for sequencing was peripheral blood. The receptors shown here come from a man aged 35 to 55 with acute or convalescent COVID-19.

The genes are TRBV3-1 (or the pseudogene TRBV3-2) and TRBJ1-1, with D tentatively TRBD1 (5 bases). CDR1 and CDR2 (germline): LGHDT, YNNKEL (reference sequence). CDR3 length: 14 residues. V gave up 3 bases and J gave up 3 bases, with 11 bases separating them. The CDR3: CASSQDPRDTEAFF. In DNA form, the CDR3 reads TGTGCCAGCAGCCAGGACCCCAGGGACACTGAAGCTTTCTTT.

The chain carries TRBV10-3 and TRBJ1-1, with a possible D match to TRBD1 (6 bases). Germline V gene lookup returns CDR1 ENHRY and CDR2 SYGVKD. The CDR3 contains 13 residues. V lost 6 bases and J lost 3, with 11 bases in between. The CDR3 protein is CAIRMDSDTEAFF. Here the CDR3 DNA reads TGTGCCATCAGGATGGACAGCGACACTGAAGCTTTCTTT.

This sequence joins TRBV5-4 and TRBJ1-2, with TRBD1 identical over 12 bases. Germline CDR1 SGHNT, CDR2 YYREEE (reference sequence). The CDR3 sequence is 16 residues long. Trimming cost V 3 bases and J 4 bases; bases outside gene matches: 7. CDR3 in amino acids: CASSSGQGARIYGYTF. CDR3 nucleotides: TGTGCCAGCAGCTCGGGACAGGGGGCGCGAATCTATGGCTACACCTTC.

The chain joins TRBV18 to TRBJ1-6; the D gene is possibly TRBD1 (5 bases). V lost 2 bases to trimming and J lost 0 bases, with 8 bases between them. The CDR3 spans 16 residues. Looked up from germline, CDR1 is KGHSH and CDR2 is LQKENI. CDR3 DNA: TGTGCCAGCTCACCAGGGGCGAGCTCCTATAATTCACCCCTCCACTTT. Translated: CASSPGASSYNSPLHF.

This clone appeared a single time. The chain joins TRBV19 to TRBJ1-1; D uncertain. The CDR3 totals 12 residues. Trimming cost V 1 base and J 5 bases, with 5 bases left between them. Germline loops: CDR1 LNHDA, CDR2 SQIVND (reference sequence). CDR3 amino acids: CASSIGETEAFF. CDR3 bases: TGTGCCAGTAGTATAGGGGAGACTGAAGCTTTCTTT.

The chain links TRBV7-9 to TRBJ2-2, with TRBD2 matching 10 bases. Germline CDR1 SEHNR, CDR2 FQNEAQ (reference sequence). J gave up 4 bases and V 2 bases, and 1 base lay outside the gene matches. CDR3 length equals 15 residues. CDR3 protein: CASSLIAGGTGELFF. CDR3 sequence (DNA): TGTGCCAGCAGCTTAATAGCGGGAGGCACCGGGGAGCTGTTTTTT.

The rearrangement uses TRBV7-2 and TRBJ2-1, with a tentative D call TRBD1 (6 bases). The CDR3 is 15 amino acids. Trimming cost V 1 base and J 0 bases, with 7 bases left between them. Germline CDR1 and CDR2: SGHTA and FQGNSA. The CDR3 bases are TGTGCCAGCAGCTTAGGACAGGCCTCCTACAATGAGCAGTTCTTC. Amino acids: CASSLGQASYNEQFF.

This chain connects TRBV6-5 to TRBJ1-2; the D is unclear. The ends were cut back, 6 bases at V and 5 bases at J, with 7 bases in the middle. Germline CDR1 and CDR2: MNHEY and SVGAGI. The CDR3 contains 11 residues. The DNA for the CDR3 is TGTGCCAGCAGCGAGGGATATGGCTACACCTTC. Protein product: CASSEGYGYTF.

This clone was recorded once. The chain uses TRBV2 and TRBJ2-1; 13 nucleotides match TRBD2. The CDR3 runs 15 residues. V lost 6 bases, J lost 7 bases, and 6 bases stayed unmatched. Germline V gene sequence: CDR1 SNHLY, CDR2 FYNNEI. CDR3 residues: CASRETSGRINEQFF. The CDR3 coding sequence is TGTGCCAGCAGAGAGACTAGCGGGAGGATAAATGAGCAGTTCTTC.

This clone was observed a handful of times. The chain links TRBV7-6 to TRBJ2-7; tentatively, D is TRBD2 (5 bases). Germline CDR1 reads SGHVS; CDR2 reads FNYEAQ. V was shortened by 4 bases and J by 2 bases, with 15 bases between the two germline ends. The CDR3 consists of 15 residues. This CDR3 is CASSSAEGSTYEQYF. CDR3 coding DNA: TGTGCCAGCAGCTCCGCCGAGGGCAGCACCTACGAGCAGTACTTC.

The chain carries TRBV19 and TRBJ1-1, with a possible D match to TRBD1 (6 bases). CDR1 and CDR2 from the germline V gene are LNHDA and SQIVND (reference sequence). Trimming removed 5 bases from V and 5 bases from J, with 15 bases in between. The CDR3 runs 14 residues. The CDR3 is CASSLRGGGTEAFF. CDR3 sequence (DNA): TGTGCCAGTAGTCTTCGGGGGGGCGGGACTGAAGCTTTCTTT.

This chain links TRBV18 with TRBJ2-3, with 12 bases that match TRBD1. Germline trimming cut 3 bases from V and 6 bases from J; bases unmatched to any gene: 13. The CDR3 totals 18 residues. Germline V gives CDR1 KGHSH, CDR2 LQKENI. The CDR3 reads CASSPAGQGAKCKDTQYF. The CDR3, as DNA: TGTGCCAGCTCACCGGCGGGACAGGGGGCAAAATGTAAGGATACGCAGTATTTT. Full variable domain (missing parts from reference TRBV18 and TRBJ2-3): NAGVMQNPRHLVRRRGQEARLRCSPMKGHSHVYWYRQLPEEGLKFMVYLQKENIIDESGMPKERFSAEFPKEGPSILRIQQVVRGDSAAYFCASSPAGQGAKCKDTQYFGPGTRLTVL.

This chain uses TRBV5-1 with TRBJ2-1, with D perhaps TRBD1 (5 bases). Germline loops: CDR1 SGHRS, CDR2 YFSETQ. Trimming removed 0 bases at V and 4 bases at J, with 11 bases between. This CDR3 comprises 15 residues. In DNA, the CDR3 is TGCGCCAGCAGCTTGGCGTGGACACAGTACAATGAGCAGTTCTTC. This gives the protein CASSLAWTQYNEQFF.

This chain links TRBV4-1 with TRBJ1-1; D is possibly TRBD1 (5 bases). With 4 bases removed from V and 3 bases from J, the gap between germline ends came to 12 bases. From germline, CDR1 is MGHRA and CDR2 YSYEKL. The length of the CDR3 is 14 residues. The CDR3 here is CASSRDPGDTEAFF. The CDR3 bases are TGCGCCAGCAGCCGGGATCCGGGGGACACTGAAGCTTTCTTT.

The chain couples TRBV19 to TRBJ2-2; 8 bases agree with TRBD2. The CDR3 extends over 18 amino acids. V shed 7 bases and J 1 base; nucleotides not matched to a gene: 14. Germline-derived CDR1 and CDR2 are LNHDA and SQIVND (reference sequence). CDR3 in amino acids: CASTTPVVREGNTGELFF. CDR3 DNA: TGTGCCAGTACCACACCGGTCGTCCGGGAGGGGAACACCGGGGAGCTGTTTTTT.

The chain carries TRBV6-5 and TRBJ1-5; 8 positions agree with TRBD1. The CDR3 sequence is 15 residues long. The V segment lost 2 bases and the J segment 2 bases; nucleotides outside the gene matches: 2. The germline CDR1 and CDR2 sequences are MNHEY and SVGAGI. The CDR3 spells CASSYGTGRNQPQHF. In DNA form, the CDR3 reads TGTGCCAGCAGTTACGGGACAGGTCGCAATCAGCCCCAGCATTTT.

This sequence joins TRBV6-2 or TRBV6-3 and TRBJ1-1; possibly TRBD1 for D (6 bases). With 4 bases removed from V and 3 bases from J, the gap between germline ends came to 15 bases. Germline loops: CDR1 MNHEY, CDR2 SVGEGT. This CDR3 comprises 15 residues. CDR3 nucleotides: TGTGCCAGCAGTTCCCGGCCGACAGGACACACTGAAGCTTTCTTT. Its protein product is CASSSRPTGHTEAFF.

The J gene is TRBJ2-2, the V gene TRBV5-4; TRBD1 matches 7 bases. Germline trimming cut 1 base from V and 6 bases from J; bases unmatched to any gene: 6. This CDR3 comprises 15 residues. Germline CDR1 is SGHNT and CDR2 is YYREEE (reference sequence). The CDR3 spells CASSLPGGKSGELFF. In nucleotides, the CDR3 is TGTGCCAGCAGCTTGCCAGGGGGAAAATCCGGGGAGCTGTTTTTT.

This chain joins TRBV2 and TRBJ2-1; the match to TRBD2 covers 12 bases. J lost 9 bases, V lost 7 bases, and 10 bases had no gene match. Germline V gives CDR1 SNHLY, CDR2 FYNNEI. The CDR3 contains 15 residues. CDR3 residues: CASKIALAGGSEQFF. In nucleotides, the CDR3 is TGTGCCAGCAAGATAGCGCTAGCGGGGGGGAGTGAGCAGTTCTTC. The full variable domain, with the rest looked up from reference TRBV2 and TRBJ2-1, is EPEVTQTPSHQVTQMGQEVILRCVPISNHLYFYWYRQILGQKVEFLVSFYNNEISEKSEIFDDQFSVERPDGSNFTLKIRSTKLEDSAMYFCASKIALAGGSEQFFGPGTRLTVL.

This chain links TRBV5-1 with TRBJ1-2; 7 bases are a match to TRBD1. Trimming removed 3 bases from V and 8 bases from J; junction bases left unmatched: 4. Germline CDR1 is SGHRS and CDR2 is YFSETQ. There are 12 residues in the CDR3. CDR3 sequence: CASSYRGWGYTF. The DNA for the CDR3 is TGCGCCAGCAGCTACAGGGGTTGGGGCTACACCTTC. The variable domain in full, with the rest retrieved from reference TRBV5-1 and TRBJ1-2, is KAGVTQTPRYLIKTRGQQVTLSCSPISGHRSVSWYQQTPGQGLQFLFEYFSETQRNKGNFPGRFSGRQFSNSRSEMNVSTLELGDSALYLCASSYRGWGYTFGSGTRLTVV.